The sequence of this T cell receptor beta chain was determined in a study of T cell responses to AZD1222 COVID-19 vaccine (TCRdb year 2021). About the investigation overall: Because spike-specific TCR depth and breadth did not differ between the two schedules, AZD1222 recipients who got a second dose at roughly 4 weeks were pooled with those who got a second dose at roughly 12 weeks. Trial participants were enrolled by age into 18-55, 56-69 and 70-plus year subgroups, with approximately 150, 28 and 58 TCR-sequenced participants respectively. A total of about 250 trial participants underwent TCR sequencing, of whom roughly 210 had received two doses of AZD1222 and 26 had received two doses of the MenACWY control vaccine.

The time point label of this sample denotes: baseline before first vaccination. Vaccinee samples came from UK trials COV001 and COV002, including a single-blind randomized controlled phase 2/3 trial of AZD1222 (ChAdOx1 nCoV-19) in healthy adults. For TCRbeta chain sequencing, PBMC samples were collected from trial participants at day 0 and at day 28 after the second dose. The CDR3 regions of human TCRbeta chains were analyzed by immunosequencing. Turning to the authors' computational methods: Repertoire TCRs were checked for matches against a reference library of SARS-CoV-2-specific TCRs that had been generated using the MIRA antigen-specificity platform. Breadth was defined as the fraction of unique TCRs that were SARS-CoV-2-associated, and depth was defined as the fraction of total T cells that were SARS-CoV-2-associated. Each spike-specific TCR was assigned to its reactive spike region and to a CD4 or CD8 class using the MIRA data. Log10-transformed breadth and depth values were compared by one-way ANOVA with Sidak's multiple comparisons tests. TCRdb carries this immuneACCESS record with in-frame sequences only. Its versions omit some clonotypes, under half of them owing to an unresolved V gene in the studies checked, with the rest unexplained. That table is the source of V, J and clone size, and D and trimming were worked out from the DNA. A total of some 150,000 clones appear in this sample, over 90% of them only once. Of the sample, just over 5% is held by the ten largest clones.

This clone has just one count. Its antigen specificity is not known. No per-base quality is available; no much larger clone lies one base away. Paper-wide results and their limitations: No day 14 peak-response samples were available, so repertoires were characterized only after the peak T cell response. Reportedly, close to half of the unique spike-specific TCRs recognized epitopes lying outside the regions that are mutated in the B.1.351 and B.1.1.7 variants. Vaccine-associated CD4 TCRs spanned the whole spike protein, with dominant responses in regions 160-218 and 743-854. Conclusions about previously exposed vaccinees were limited because only a handful of AZD1222 recipients were SARS-CoV-2 seropositive at baseline. The 56-69-year group was small, and its depth increase did not reach significance, likely because of low power. Participants were mostly white British and included more females than males, and it was suggested by the authors that clonal diversity may have been underestimated. A significant rise in spike-specific TCR breadth and depth was observed after two AZD1222 doses relative to day 0 and relative to MenACWY recipients.

At the junction V is shortened by 7 bases and J by 16 bases, with 20 bases in between. The CDR3, from cysteine to phenylalanine, totals 12 residues. Just the 36-base CDR3 DNA is kept, in frame starting at base 1. From the germline V gene, CDR1 is MDHEN and CDR2 is SYDVKM. This chain joins TRBV28 to TRBJ1-5; matching of 6 bases hints at TRBD1 as the D gene. Material: peripheral blood, obtained on day 0 of AZD1222 vaccination. The clonotype comes from an adult in good health. The CDR3 amino acid sequence is: CASKSGGGAHHF. The DNA sequence follows: TGTGCCAGCAAATCTGGAGGGGGGGCACATCATTTT.